The source of this T cell receptor beta chain is a study of blood T cells in healthy people across ages. Points from the study as a whole: Researchers judged that diversity estimates from one million T cells fell short of true values.

PCR was performed a second time for about 6 to 12 cycles using a sample-barcoded 5' primer and a J-beta primer mix. TCRdb recomputed calls from the 5' RACE reads with MiXCR, one row per CDR3 protein. This table has over a million distinct CDR3 sequences, roughly 40% appearing once. Note on this clonotype: Its antigen is not known.

Looked up from germline, CDR1 is SEHNR and CDR2 is FQNEAQ (reference sequence). The CDR3 contains 13 residues. Donors gave about 9.3 milliliters of peripheral blood apiece. The sequenced sample consisted of blood. The source of this sequence is a woman aged 18-30 years in good health. This chain connects TRBV7-9 to TRBJ2-5; D remains unclear. The end of the DNA fits TRBJ2-7 better, so the J call may be wrong. The CDR3, as DNA: TGTGCCAGCAGCTGTGGAATGGGGTACGAGCAGTACTTC. This gives the protein CASSCGMGYEQYF.